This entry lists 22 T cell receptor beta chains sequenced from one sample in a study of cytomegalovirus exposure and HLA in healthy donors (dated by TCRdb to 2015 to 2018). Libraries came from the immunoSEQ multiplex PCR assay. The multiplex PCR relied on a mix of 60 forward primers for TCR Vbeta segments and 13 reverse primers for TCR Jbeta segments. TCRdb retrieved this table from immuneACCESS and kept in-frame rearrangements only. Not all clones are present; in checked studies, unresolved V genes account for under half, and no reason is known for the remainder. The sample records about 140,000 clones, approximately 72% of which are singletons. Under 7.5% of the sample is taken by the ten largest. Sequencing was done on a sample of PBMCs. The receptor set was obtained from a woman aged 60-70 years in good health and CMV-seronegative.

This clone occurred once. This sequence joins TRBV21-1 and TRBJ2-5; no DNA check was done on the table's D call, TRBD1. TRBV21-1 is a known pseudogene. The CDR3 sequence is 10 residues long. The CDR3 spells CASSQGTQYF. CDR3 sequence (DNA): TGTGCCAGCAGCCAGGGGACCCAGTACTTC.

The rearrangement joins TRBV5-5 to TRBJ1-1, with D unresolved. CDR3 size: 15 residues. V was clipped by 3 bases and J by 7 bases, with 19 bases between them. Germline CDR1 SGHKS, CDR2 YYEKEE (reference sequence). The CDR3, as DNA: TGTGCCAGCAGCTCAATGGACGCCCCCCGGGGTGAAGCTTTCTTT. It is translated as CASSSMDAPRGEAFF.

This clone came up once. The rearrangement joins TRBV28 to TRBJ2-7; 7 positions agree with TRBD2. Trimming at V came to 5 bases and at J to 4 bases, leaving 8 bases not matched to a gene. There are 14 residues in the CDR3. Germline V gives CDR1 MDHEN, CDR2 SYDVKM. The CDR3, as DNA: TGTGCCAGCAGTACAACAGGACTAGAGTACGAGCAGTACTTC. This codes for CASSTTGLEYEQYF.

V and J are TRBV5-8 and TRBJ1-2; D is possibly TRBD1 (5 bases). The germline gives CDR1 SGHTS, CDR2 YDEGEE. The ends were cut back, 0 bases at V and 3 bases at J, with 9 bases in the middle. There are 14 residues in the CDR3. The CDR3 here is CASSLEWGDYGYTF. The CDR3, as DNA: TGTGCCAGCAGCTTGGAATGGGGGGACTATGGCTACACCTTC.

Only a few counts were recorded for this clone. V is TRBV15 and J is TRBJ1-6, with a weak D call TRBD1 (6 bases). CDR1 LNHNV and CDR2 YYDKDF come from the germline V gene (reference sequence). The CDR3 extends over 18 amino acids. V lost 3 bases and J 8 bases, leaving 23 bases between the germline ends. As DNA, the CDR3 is TGTGCCACCAGCAGTAGCGGGCGCGGCGCCAGGGGCCATTCACCCCTCCACTTT. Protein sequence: CATSSSGRGARGHSPLHF.

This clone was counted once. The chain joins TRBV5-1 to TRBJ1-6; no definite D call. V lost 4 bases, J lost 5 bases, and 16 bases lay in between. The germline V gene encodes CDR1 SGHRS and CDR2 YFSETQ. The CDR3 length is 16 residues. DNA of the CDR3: TGCGCCAGCAGCCTCAGCGGGCTGCACGATAATTCACCCCTCCACTTT. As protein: CASSLSGLHDNSPLHF.

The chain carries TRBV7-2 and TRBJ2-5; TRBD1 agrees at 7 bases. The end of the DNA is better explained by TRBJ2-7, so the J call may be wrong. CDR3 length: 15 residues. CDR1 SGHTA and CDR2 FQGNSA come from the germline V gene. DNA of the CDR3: TGTGCCAGCAGCCCGACAGGGTCCCTCTCCTACGAGCAGTACTTC. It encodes CASSPTGSLSYEQYF.

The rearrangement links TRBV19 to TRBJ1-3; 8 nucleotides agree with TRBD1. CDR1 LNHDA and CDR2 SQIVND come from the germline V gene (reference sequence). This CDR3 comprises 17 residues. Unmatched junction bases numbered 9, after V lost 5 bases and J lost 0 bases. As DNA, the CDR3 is TGTGCCAGTAGTCTATTGGACAGGGTGAGCTCTGGAAACACCATATATTTT. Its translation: CASSLLDRVSSGNTIYF.

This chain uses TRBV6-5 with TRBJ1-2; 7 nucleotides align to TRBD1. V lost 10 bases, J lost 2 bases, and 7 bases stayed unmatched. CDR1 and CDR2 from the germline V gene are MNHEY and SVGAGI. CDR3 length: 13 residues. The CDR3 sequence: CATTRGSNYGYTF. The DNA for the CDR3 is TGTGCCACCACCAGGGGGTCAAACTATGGCTACACCTTC.

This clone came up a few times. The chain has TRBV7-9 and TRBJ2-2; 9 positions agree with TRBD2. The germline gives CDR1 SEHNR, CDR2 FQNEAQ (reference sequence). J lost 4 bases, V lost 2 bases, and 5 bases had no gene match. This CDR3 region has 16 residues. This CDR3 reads CASSLQGGGVTGELFF. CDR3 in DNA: TGTGCCAGCAGCTTACAAGGCGGGGGGGTCACCGGGGAGCTGTTTTTT. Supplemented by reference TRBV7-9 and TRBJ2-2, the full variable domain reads DTGVSQNPRHKITKRGQNVTFRCDPISEHNRLYWYRQTLGQGPEFLTYFQNEAQLEKSRLLSDRFSAERPKGSFSTLEIQRTEQGDSAMYLCASSLQGGGVTGELFFGEGSRLTVL.

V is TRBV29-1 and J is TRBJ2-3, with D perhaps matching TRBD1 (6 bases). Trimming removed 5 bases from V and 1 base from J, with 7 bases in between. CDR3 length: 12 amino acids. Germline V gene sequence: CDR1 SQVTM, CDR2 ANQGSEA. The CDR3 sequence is CSVRTGTDTQYF. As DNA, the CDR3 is TGCAGCGTTCGGACAGGCACAGATACGCAGTATTTT.

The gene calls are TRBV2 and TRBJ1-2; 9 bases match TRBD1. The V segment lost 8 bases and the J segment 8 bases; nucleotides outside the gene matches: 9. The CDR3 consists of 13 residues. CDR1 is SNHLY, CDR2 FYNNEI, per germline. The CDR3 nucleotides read TGTGCCAGCTTGGGACAGGGACTCTGGGGCTACACCTTC. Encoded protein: CASLGQGLWGYTF.

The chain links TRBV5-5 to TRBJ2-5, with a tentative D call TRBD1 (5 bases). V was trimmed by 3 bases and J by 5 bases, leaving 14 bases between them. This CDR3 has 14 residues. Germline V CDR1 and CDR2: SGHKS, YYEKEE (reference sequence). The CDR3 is CASSSMGLLETQYF. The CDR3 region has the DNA TGTGCCAGCAGCTCAATGGGGCTACTGGAGACCCAGTACTTC.

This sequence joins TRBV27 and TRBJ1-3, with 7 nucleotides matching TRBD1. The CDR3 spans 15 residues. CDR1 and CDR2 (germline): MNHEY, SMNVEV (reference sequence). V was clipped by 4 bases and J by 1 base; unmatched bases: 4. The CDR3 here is CASSSSGGSGNTIYF. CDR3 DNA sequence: TGTGCCAGCAGTTCGTCAGGGGGGTCTGGAAACACCATATATTTT.

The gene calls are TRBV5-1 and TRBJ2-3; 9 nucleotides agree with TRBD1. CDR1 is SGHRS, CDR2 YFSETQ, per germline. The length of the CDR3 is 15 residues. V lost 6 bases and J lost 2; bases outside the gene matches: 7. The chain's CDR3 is CASKKGQGSTDTQYF. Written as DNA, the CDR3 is TGCGCCAGCAAAAAGGGACAGGGTTCCACAGATACGCAGTATTTT. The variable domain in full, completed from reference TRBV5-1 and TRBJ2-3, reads KAGVTQTPRYLIKTRGQQVTLSCSPISGHRSVSWYQQTPGQGLQFLFEYFSETQRNKGNFPGRFSGRQFSNSRSEMNVSTLELGDSALYLCASKKGQGSTDTQYFGPGTRLTVL.

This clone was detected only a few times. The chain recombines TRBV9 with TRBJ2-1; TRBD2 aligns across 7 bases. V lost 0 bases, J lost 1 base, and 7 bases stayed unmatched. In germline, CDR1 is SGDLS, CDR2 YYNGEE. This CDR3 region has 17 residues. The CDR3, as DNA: TGTGCCAGCAGCGTAGCGGTACCCGGGGGGTCCTACAATGAGCAGTTCTTC. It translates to CASSVAVPGGSYNEQFF.

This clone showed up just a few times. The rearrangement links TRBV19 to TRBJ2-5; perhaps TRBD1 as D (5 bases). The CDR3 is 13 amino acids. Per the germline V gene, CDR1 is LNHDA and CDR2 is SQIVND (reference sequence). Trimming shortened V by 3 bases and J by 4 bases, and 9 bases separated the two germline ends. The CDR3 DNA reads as TGTGCCAGTAGTATTCAGGGATTAGAGACCCAGTACTTC. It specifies CASSIQGLETQYF. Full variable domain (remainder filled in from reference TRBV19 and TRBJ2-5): DGGITQSPKYLFRKEGQNVTLSCEQNLNHDAMYWYRQDPGQGLRLIYYSQIVNDFQKGDIAEGYSVSREKKESFPLTVTSAQKNPTAFYLCASSIQGLETQYFGPGTRLLVL.

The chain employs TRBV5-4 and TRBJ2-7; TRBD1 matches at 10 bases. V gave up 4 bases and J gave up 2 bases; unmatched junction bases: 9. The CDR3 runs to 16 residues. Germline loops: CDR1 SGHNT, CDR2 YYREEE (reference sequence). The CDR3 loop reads CASSVGQGRTTYEQYF. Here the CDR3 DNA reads TGTGCCAGCAGCGTGGGACAGGGGAGAACTACCTACGAGCAGTACTTC.

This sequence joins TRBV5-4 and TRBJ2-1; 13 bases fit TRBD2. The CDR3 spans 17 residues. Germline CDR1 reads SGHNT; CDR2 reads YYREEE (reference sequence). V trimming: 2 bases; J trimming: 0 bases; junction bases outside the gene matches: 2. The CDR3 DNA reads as TGTGCCAGCAGCTTCGGGACTAGCGGGGTCTCCTACAATGAGCAGTTCTTC. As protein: CASSFGTSGVSYNEQFF.

CDR3 nucleotides: TGTGCCAGCAGACCTTATGGGGCGGGAGCCCACGAGCAGTACTTC. This gives the protein CASRPYGAGAHEQYF. The gene calls are TRBV6-5 and TRBJ2-7; 7 bases match TRBD2. This CDR3 has 15 amino acids. Germline trimming cut 6 bases from V and 5 bases from J; bases unmatched to any gene: 13. Germline CDR1 is MNHEY and CDR2 is SVGAGI.

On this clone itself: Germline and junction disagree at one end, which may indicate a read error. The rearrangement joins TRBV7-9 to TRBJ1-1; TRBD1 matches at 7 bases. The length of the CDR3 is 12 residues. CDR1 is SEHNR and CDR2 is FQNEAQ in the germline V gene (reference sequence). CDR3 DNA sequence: TGTTCCAGCAGCTTAGAGTCAGGGGGGGCTTTCTTT. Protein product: CSSSLESGGAFF.

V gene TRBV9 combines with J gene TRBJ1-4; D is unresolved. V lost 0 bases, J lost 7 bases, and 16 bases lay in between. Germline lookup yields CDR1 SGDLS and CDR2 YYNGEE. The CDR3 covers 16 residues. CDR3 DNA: TGTGCCAGCAGCGTAGGTCCGGCAGGCGGAGGTGAAAAACTGTTTTTT. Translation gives CASSVGPAGGGEKLFF.